This TCR beta chain comes out of a study of long-term antiretroviral therapy in people with HIV. Researchers ran immunoSEQ v3.0 at survey level. Generated by immunoSEQ multiplex PCR, the TCRdb table keeps only in-frame clones and is missing some. The table shows roughly 40,000 clones, with approximately 94% occurring only once. This CDR3 has 16 residues. Trimming cost V 4 bases and J 0 bases, with 12 bases left between them. Germline CDR1 and CDR2: MGHRA and YSYEKL. The chain carries TRBV4-1 and TRBJ1-4; D gene ambiguous. The source of this sequence is a man aged 30 to 39 with HIV. Sequencing was performed on unsorted PBMCs, taken 9.2 years after starting antiretroviral therapy. The DNA of the CDR3 is TGCGCCAGCAGCCTGCCTATAACGGCAACTAATGAAAAACTGTTTTTT. Protein: CASSLPITATNEKLFF.